At least ten counts were recorded for the clone carrying this T cell receptor (beta chain). These data are taken from a study of low-dose radiotherapy and immunotherapy resistance in tumors. In the study overall: With 1 Gy per fraction every two weeks, Cohort 2 accumulated 13 Gy across 26 weeks.

Primers targeting TRAV and TRBV primed first-strand cDNA, covering alpha and beta chains. The authors ran around 20 PCR cycles to amplify TCRs with a constant-region primer and V-primer adapter. TCRdb recomputed calls from the reads with MiXCR, one row per CDR3 protein. The sample lists fewer than 90,000 distinct CDR3 sequences, around 30% occurring once. Documented time point: before trial treatment. With V trimmed by 7 bases and J by 7 bases, 10 bases remained unmatched. The CDR3 is made up of 13 amino acids. Germline V lookup: CDR1 SGHDN, CDR2 FVKESK. This clonotype was sampled from a female donor with ovarian cancer. The V call is TRBV14, the J call TRBJ2-7, with TRBD2 matching 7 bases. Sequenced material: PBMCs, taken before treatment. CDR3 DNA: TGTGCCAGCACCGAGGGAGGGAGCAAGGAGCAGTACTTC. Protein: CASTEGGSKEQYF. Combining the CDR3 with reference TRBV14 and TRBJ2-7 gives the whole variable domain EAGVTQFPSHSVIEKGQTVTLRCDPISGHDNLYWYRRVMGKEIKFLLHFVKESKQDESGMPNNRFLAERTGGTYSTLKVQPAELEDSGVYFCASTEGGSKEQYFGPGTRLTVT.